This T cell receptor (beta chain) stems from a study of T-cell memory formation after mild COVID-19. Broader study findings: Contracting CD8+ clones were enriched in EMRA, CD4+ mainly in CM and EM.

This clonotype was observed a handful of times. The antigen remains unidentified. Sample barcodes and UMIs were carried by the TCR alpha and TCR beta cDNA libraries that 5'RACE generated with constant-segment primers. TCRdb redid the calling of the 5' RACE reads with MiXCR, one entry per CDR3 protein. The sample shows under 200,000 distinct CDR3 sequences, roughly 13% of them seen only once. The sample consisted of PBMCs or a T cell subset sorted from them (not recorded which). The receptor comes from a man in his late teens or twenties who had mild COVID-19 (a few samples of this study predate the infection). Cell type and time point are not known.

CDR3 nucleotide sequence: TGTGCCAGCAGCATACAGGGCCACCACACTGAAGCTTTCTTT. Its protein product is CASSIQGHHTEAFF. The chain uses TRBV12-3 or TRBV12-4 and TRBJ1-1; TRBD1 is a possible D gene (6 bases). Trimming shortened V by 6 bases and J by 3 bases, and 14 bases separated the two germline ends. The CDR3 has 14 residues.